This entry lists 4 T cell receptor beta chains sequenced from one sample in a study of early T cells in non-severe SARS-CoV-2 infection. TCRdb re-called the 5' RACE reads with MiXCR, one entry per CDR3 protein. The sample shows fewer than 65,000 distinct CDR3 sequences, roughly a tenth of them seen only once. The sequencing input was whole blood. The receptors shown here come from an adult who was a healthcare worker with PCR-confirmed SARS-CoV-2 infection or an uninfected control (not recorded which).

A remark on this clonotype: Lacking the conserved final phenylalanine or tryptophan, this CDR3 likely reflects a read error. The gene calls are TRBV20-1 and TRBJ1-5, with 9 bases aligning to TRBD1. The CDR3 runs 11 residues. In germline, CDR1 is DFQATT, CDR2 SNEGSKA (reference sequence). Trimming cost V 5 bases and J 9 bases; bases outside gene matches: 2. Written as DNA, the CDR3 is TGCAGTGCTGGGACAGGGACGCCCCAGCATTCT. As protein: CSAGTGTPQHS.

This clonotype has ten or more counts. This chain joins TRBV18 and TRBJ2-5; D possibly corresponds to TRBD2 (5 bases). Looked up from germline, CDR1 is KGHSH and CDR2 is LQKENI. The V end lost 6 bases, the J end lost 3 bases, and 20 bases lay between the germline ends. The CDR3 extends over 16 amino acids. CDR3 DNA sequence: TGTGCCAGCTCTCGGACTCCCGGACTGGTGGAAGAGACCCAGTACTTC. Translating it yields CASSRTPGLVEETQYF.

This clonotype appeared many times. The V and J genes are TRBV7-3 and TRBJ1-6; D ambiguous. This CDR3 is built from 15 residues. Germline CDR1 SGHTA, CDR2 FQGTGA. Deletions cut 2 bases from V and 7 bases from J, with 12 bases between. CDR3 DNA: TGTGCCAGCAGCTTATCGGGCGGAACGAATTCACCCCTCCACTTT. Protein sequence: CASSLSGGTNSPLHF.

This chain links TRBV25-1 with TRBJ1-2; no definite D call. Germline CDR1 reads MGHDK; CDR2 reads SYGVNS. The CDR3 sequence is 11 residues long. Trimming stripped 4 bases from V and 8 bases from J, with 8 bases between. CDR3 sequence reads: CASSGTLGYTF. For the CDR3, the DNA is TGTGCCAGCAGTGGGACTCTGGGCTACACCTTC.